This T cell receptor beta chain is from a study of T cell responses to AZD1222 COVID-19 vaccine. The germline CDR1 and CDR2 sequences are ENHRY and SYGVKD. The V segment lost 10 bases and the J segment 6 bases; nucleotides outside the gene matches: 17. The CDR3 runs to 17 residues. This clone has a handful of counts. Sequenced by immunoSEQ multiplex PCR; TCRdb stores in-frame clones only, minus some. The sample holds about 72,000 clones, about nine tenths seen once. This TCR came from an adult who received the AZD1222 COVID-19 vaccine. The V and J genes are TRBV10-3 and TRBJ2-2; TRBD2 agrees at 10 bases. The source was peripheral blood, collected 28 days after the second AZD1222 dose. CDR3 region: CASLKHQGLAVSGELFF. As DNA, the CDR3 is TGTGCCAGCCTAAAGCACCAAGGACTAGCGGTCTCCGGGGAGCTGTTTTTT.